Following are 23 T cell receptor beta chains from one sample sequenced in a study of cytomegalovirus exposure and HLA in healthy donors. PCR amplification relied on 60 Vbeta primers (plus 13 Jbeta primers). Method: immunoSEQ multiplex PCR; TCRdb's copy keeps in-frame clones and lacks some. The repertoire holds some 150,000 clones, with roughly 80% as singletons. The sequencing input was PBMCs. All receptors derive from a woman aged 45-60 years in good health and CMV-seropositive.

V and J are TRBV28 and TRBJ2-7, with a weak D call TRBD2 (5 bases). The CDR3 runs to 14 residues. From germline, CDR1 is MDHEN and CDR2 SYDVKM. Trimming cost V 8 bases and J 3 bases, with 17 bases left between them. The CDR3 sequence: CASGVRENLYEQYF. The DNA of the CDR3 is TGTGCCAGCGGTGTCCGGGAAAACCTCTACGAGCAGTACTTC.

This clone has just a few counts. The chain joins TRBV2 to TRBJ1-4, with no clear D. The ends were cut back, 5 bases at V and 7 bases at J, with 11 bases in the middle. Germline V gene sequence: CDR1 SNHLY, CDR2 FYNNEI. CDR3 length: 13 residues. CDR3 DNA sequence: TGTGCCAGCAGTCCCCTCCTCCGTGAAAAACTGTTTTTT. Translated, it gives CASSPLLREKLFF.

The chain uses TRBV7-3 and TRBJ2-5, with 12 positions matching TRBD1. Unmatched junction bases numbered 6, after V lost 0 bases and J lost 7 bases. The CDR3 has 16 residues. Germline CDR1 SGHTA, CDR2 FQGTGA. The CDR3 DNA follows: TGTGCCAGCAGCTTAACCGGGACAGGGGGCGTCGGGACCCAGTACTTC. Translated, it gives CASSLTGTGGVGTQYF.

The V and J genes are TRBV9 and TRBJ1-3; D ambiguous. Germline loops: CDR1 SGDLS, CDR2 YYNGEE. CDR3 length: 17 amino acids. The ends were cut back, 4 bases at V and 3 bases at J, with 20 bases in the middle. The CDR3: CASSLEGSAELGNTIYF. CDR3 sequence (DNA): TGTGCCAGCAGCTTAGAAGGCTCCGCGGAGCTTGGAAACACCATATATTTT. Full variable domain (missing parts from reference TRBV9 and TRBJ1-3): DSGVTQTPKHLITATGQRVTLRCSPRSGDLSVYWYQQSLDQGLQFLIQYYNGEERAKGNILERFSAQQFPDLHSELNLSSLELGDSALYFCASSLEGSAELGNTIYFGEGSWLTVV.

CDR3 region: CASSLGGSSGNTIYF. CDR3 DNA sequence: TGTGCCAGCAGCTTAGGGGGCAGCTCTGGAAACACCATATATTTT. The chain links TRBV11-2 to TRBJ1-3, with a possible D match to TRBD1 (5 bases). The CDR3 spans 15 residues. Germline CDR1 reads SGHAT; CDR2 reads FQNNGV. Trimming took off 1 base at V and 0 bases at J, with 7 bases between the two ends.

V and J are TRBV19 and TRBJ2-1, with D unresolved. Germline CDR1 LNHDA, CDR2 SQIVND (reference sequence). This CDR3 has 15 amino acids. The V end was cut by 5 bases, the J end by 5 bases, with 16 bases between. CDR3 DNA sequence: TGTGCCAGTAGTTCACCGTCGAGGAAGAACAATGAGCAGTTCTTC. This gives the protein CASSSPSRKNNEQFF.

The chain uses TRBV5-5 and TRBJ1-1; tentatively, D is TRBD1 (5 bases). The CDR3 contains 14 residues. Per germline, CDR1 SGHKS and CDR2 YYEKEE (reference sequence). V lost 2 bases, J lost 0 bases, and 8 bases lay in between. The CDR3 here is CASSFEGVNTEAFF. CDR3 in DNA: TGTGCCAGCAGCTTTGAAGGGGTGAACACTGAAGCTTTCTTT.

The genes are TRBV5-1 and TRBJ2-3, with 8 bases that match TRBD2. Germline V gene lookup returns CDR1 SGHRS and CDR2 YFSETQ. The CDR3 length is 14 residues. Trimming cost V 5 bases and J 0 bases; bases outside gene matches: 2. DNA of the CDR3: TGCGCCAGCAGGTCTAGCGGGAGCACAGATACGCAGTATTTT. Amino acids: CASRSSGSTDTQYF. The whole variable domain, remainder taken from reference TRBV5-1 and TRBJ2-3, is KAGVTQTPRYLIKTRGQQVTLSCSPISGHRSVSWYQQTPGQGLQFLFEYFSETQRNKGNFPGRFSGRQFSNSRSEMNVSTLELGDSALYLCASRSSGSTDTQYFGPGTRLTVL.

The V call is TRBV18, the J call TRBJ1-5; D remains ambiguous. Germline-derived CDR1 and CDR2 are KGHSH and LQKENI. The CDR3 is 15 residues long. V lost 6 bases to trimming and J lost 4 bases, with 16 bases between them. The CDR3 reads CASSPLGRENQPQHF. The CDR3, as DNA: TGTGCCAGCTCGCCGTTGGGGAGGGAGAATCAGCCCCAGCATTTT. The variable domain in full, with the rest retrieved from reference TRBV18 and TRBJ1-5, is NAGVMQNPRHLVRRRGQEARLRCSPMKGHSHVYWYRQLPEEGLKFMVYLQKENIIDESGMPKERFSAEFPKEGPSILRIQQVVRGDSAAYFCASSPLGRENQPQHFGDGTRLSIL.

The table lists this clone with a few counts. The V call is TRBV4-2, the J call TRBJ1-1; D may be TRBD1 (6 bases). V dropped 0 bases and J dropped 6 bases, with 14 bases sitting between them. Germline values: CDR1 LGHNA, CDR2 YNFKEQ. The CDR3 is made up of 15 amino acids. This CDR3 reads CASSQDTGRVAEAFF. The CDR3 region has the DNA TGTGCCAGCAGCCAAGATACAGGGAGGGTCGCTGAAGCTTTCTTT.

This clone was detected only once. This chain uses TRBV28 with TRBJ2-5; 8 nucleotides match TRBD1. The tail of the sequence fits TRBJ2-7 better, so the J call may be wrong. This CDR3 contains 13 residues. CDR1 and CDR2 (germline): MDHEN, SYDVKM. The CDR3 region has the DNA TGTGCCAGCAGCTTGGGACAGGACCACGAGCAGTACTTC. This sequence encodes CASSLGQDHEQYF.

J is TRBJ2-1 and V is TRBV21-1; no DNA check was done on the table's D call, TRBD2. TRBV21-1 is labeled a pseudogene. There are 11 residues in the CDR3. The CDR3 region is CASRGRNEQFF. The CDR3 coding sequence is TGTGCCAGCAGAGGGAGGAATGAGCAGTTCTTC.

The chain uses TRBV6-5 and TRBJ1-2; 7 positions agree with TRBD1. Germline V CDR1 and CDR2: MNHEY, SVGAGI. V trimming: 7 bases; J trimming: 4 bases; junction bases outside the gene matches: 3. The CDR3 runs to 12 residues. The CDR3: CASTGTAYGYTF. The CDR3 nucleotides read TGTGCCAGCACTGGGACAGCCTATGGCTACACCTTC.

The chain carries TRBV5-1 and TRBJ2-3, with 8 bases that match TRBD1. V was pared by 3 bases and J by 2 bases, with 11 bases of the junction left unmatched. This CDR3 spans 17 amino acids. CDR1 is SGHRS, CDR2 YFSETQ, per germline. The DNA of the CDR3 is TGCGCCAGCAGCTCAACAGGGGGTACGGGTCCCACAGATACGCAGTATTTT. Protein: CASSSTGGTGPTDTQYF.

The gene calls are TRBV7-2 and TRBJ2-2; unclear D gene. CDR1 is SGHTA, CDR2 FQGNSA, per germline. The CDR3 extends over 13 amino acids. Trimming took off 5 bases at V and 4 bases at J, with 8 bases between the two ends. CDR3 sequence reads: CASSPGGTGELFF. The DNA for the CDR3 is TGTGCCAGCAGCCCAGGTGGCACCGGGGAGCTGTTTTTT.

This clone occurred a few times. The chain carries TRBV2 and TRBJ1-2; no clear D. V was clipped by 2 bases and J by 4 bases, with 8 bases between them. Germline CDR1 and CDR2: SNHLY and FYNNEI. This CDR3 contains 13 residues. The CDR3 DNA sequence: TGTGCCAGCAGTGAAAGTGTCAGCTATGGCTACACCTTC. Protein product: CASSESVSYGYTF. The whole variable domain, filled in from reference TRBV2 and TRBJ1-2, reads EPEVTQTPSHQVTQMGQEVILRCVPISNHLYFYWYRQILGQKVEFLVSFYNNEISEKSEIFDDQFSVERPDGSNFTLKIRSTKLEDSAMYFCASSESVSYGYTFGSGTRLTVV.

The gene calls are TRBV10-3 and TRBJ2-1; a weak D match, TRBD2 (6 bases). Trimming removed 0 bases at V and 9 bases at J, with 15 bases between. The V gene's germline CDR1 is ENHRY and CDR2 SYGVKD. The CDR3 is 15 residues long. CDR3 nucleotide sequence: TGTGCCATCAGTGAGTCCGGAAAGGCGGGGTTTGAGCAGTTCTTC. Its protein is CAISESGKAGFEQFF.

The genes are TRBV5-1 and TRBJ2-3; 8 nucleotides match TRBD2. Germline CDR1 SGHRS, CDR2 YFSETQ. The junction had 9 bases not matched to a gene; V was cut back by 4 bases and J by 2 bases. The CDR3 is 16 residues long. The CDR3 DNA follows: TGCGCCAGCAGCCCGGCCGGGACTAGACCCACAGATACGCAGTATTTT. Translation: CASSPAGTRPTDTQYF. Together with reference TRBV5-1 and TRBJ2-3, the CDR3 gives the full variable domain: KAGVTQTPRYLIKTRGQQVTLSCSPISGHRSVSWYQQTPGQGLQFLFEYFSETQRNKGNFPGRFSGRQFSNSRSEMNVSTLELGDSALYLCASSPAGTRPTDTQYFGPGTRLTVL.

The rearrangement links TRBV9 to TRBJ2-1; 9 nucleotides line up with TRBD2. The germline V gene encodes CDR1 SGDLS and CDR2 YYNGEE. The CDR3 is 18 residues long. With V trimmed by 0 bases and J by 7 bases, 14 bases remained unmatched. The CDR3 region is CASSVGAGRAGGPNEQFF. DNA for the CDR3: TGTGCCAGCAGCGTAGGGGCAGGGCGGGCGGGAGGGCCGAATGAGCAGTTCTTC.

The count of this clone is one. A read error may account for a junction end that differs from germline. This chain connects TRBV7-3 to TRBJ2-7, with 7 bases lining up with TRBD2. Germline V lookup: CDR1 SGHTA, CDR2 FQGTGA. This CDR3 contains 14 residues. The CDR3 reads CAGSLGGSSHEQYF. In DNA, the CDR3 is TGTGCCGGCAGCTTAGGCGGGAGTTCCCACGAGCAGTACTTC.

This chain joins TRBV28 and TRBJ1-3, with TRBD1 as a possible D gene (5 bases). Germline V CDR1 and CDR2: MDHEN, SYDVKM. This CDR3 spans 12 amino acids. Trimming took 8 bases from V and 3 from J, leaving 8 bases between them. The CDR3 reads CASQGNGNTIYF. DNA for the CDR3: TGTGCCAGCCAGGGTAATGGAAACACCATATATTTT. Together with reference TRBV28 and TRBJ1-3, the CDR3 gives the full variable domain: DVKVTQSSRYLVKRTGEKVFLECVQDMDHENMFWYRQDPGLGLRLIYFSYDVKMKEKGDIPEGYSVSREKKERFSLILESASTNQTSMYLCASQGNGNTIYFGEGSWLTVV.

The rearrangement uses TRBV7-2 and TRBJ2-7; 12 positions match TRBD2. The CDR3 covers 17 residues. Per germline, CDR1 SGHTA and CDR2 FQGNSA. The J segment lost 7 bases and the V segment lost 2 bases, leaving 12 bases of the junction unmatched. The CDR3 sequence: CASSLPRLAGGAGEQYF. CDR3 in DNA: TGTGCCAGCAGCTTACCGCGTCTAGCGGGAGGGGCGGGAGAGCAGTACTTC.

The CDR3 nucleotides read TGTGCCAGCAGTTACCACCCGACAGGGAACACTGAAGCTTTCTTT. Protein sequence: CASSYHPTGNTEAFF. This rearrangement joins TRBV6-5 to TRBJ1-1; possible D gene TRBD1, 6 bases. The germline gives CDR1 MNHEY, CDR2 SVGAGI. The CDR3 totals 15 residues. Between the trimmed V and J ends, which lost 2 bases and 1 base, there was a span of 11 bases.